The next 15 T cell receptor beta chains were all read from a single sample in a study of beta chain features in type 1 diabetes. Since all of the isolated RNA was reverse transcribed, expressed TCRB transcripts were what got sequenced. Clones were sequenced by immunoSEQ multiplex PCR, and TCRdb holds only the in-frame ones, with some missing. The table shows under 550,000 clones, with about an eighth occurring only once. Sequencing used naive CD4+ T cells from blood. Receptors originate from a woman between 18 and 29 years old in good health.

This clone was found a few times. Other nucleotide sequences in the sample specify the same CDR3. This chain links TRBV14 with TRBJ2-6; a weak D match, TRBD1 (5 bases). The germline V and J ends were trimmed by 1 base and 0 bases, with 10 bases remaining between them. The CDR3 is made up of 17 amino acids. Germline lookup yields CDR1 SGHDN and CDR2 FVKESK. CDR3 nucleotide sequence: TGTGCCAGCAGCCAAGTTCAGGGCCTCTCTGGGGCCAACGTCCTGACTTTC. Residues: CASSQVQGLSGANVLTF.

V and J are TRBV7-9 and TRBJ2-3; D might be TRBD2 (6 bases). The CDR3 loop spans 14 amino acids. V lost 4 bases to trimming and J lost 4 bases, with 12 bases between them. Germline loops: CDR1 SEHNR, CDR2 FQNEAQ (reference sequence). The CDR3 nucleotides are TGTGCCAGCAGCTCCGGGGGTCCAGCAGATACGCAGTATTTT. Amino acids: CASSSGGPADTQYF. The whole variable domain, filled in from reference TRBV7-9 and TRBJ2-3, reads DTGVSQNPRHKITKRGQNVTFRCDPISEHNRLYWYRQTLGQGPEFLTYFQNEAQLEKSRLLSDRFSAERPKGSFSTLEIQRTEQGDSAMYLCASSSGGPADTQYFGPGTRLTVL.

CDR3 nucleotides: TGTGCCAGCAGTCCTAGACAGGGCCTCCACTTT. Its protein product is CASSPRQGLHF. This sequence joins TRBV7-2 and TRBJ1-6; 7 bases match TRBD1. V lost 6 bases, J lost 15 bases, and 5 bases stayed unmatched. Per germline, CDR1 SGHTA and CDR2 FQGNSA. CDR3 length: 11 amino acids. Using reference TRBV7-2 and TRBJ1-6 for the parts outside the CDR3, the full variable domain is GAGVSQSPSNKVTEKGKDVELRCDPISGHTALYWYRQSLGQGLEFLIYFQGNSAPDKSGLPSDRFSAERTGGSVSTLTIQRTQQEDSAVYLCASSPRQGLHFGNGTRLTVT.

Details on this clone: The DNA is left out, because the CDR3 cannot be placed on it with certainty; the CDR3 is given as TCRdb lists it. The chain recombines TRBV7-2 with TRBJ2-7; the table's D call, TRBD2, has no DNA check behind it. Germline V gives CDR1 SGHTA, CDR2 FQGNSA. The CDR3 is made up of 18 amino acids, end residues included. The CDR3 protein is CASSLDGGSGSFGKGTYF.

This clone turned up a few times. The chain couples TRBV7-9 to TRBJ2-7; D gene ambiguous. V lost 3 bases to trimming and J lost 4 bases, with 13 bases between them. The CDR3 runs 14 residues. Germline values: CDR1 SEHNR, CDR2 FQNEAQ (reference sequence). CDR3 sequence (DNA): TGTGCCAGCAGCTTTCGCGGCAGATCTTACGAGCAGTACTTC. As protein: CASSFRGRSYEQYF. The complete variable domain, with remaining parts taken from reference TRBV7-9 and TRBJ2-7, reads DTGVSQNPRHKITKRGQNVTFRCDPISEHNRLYWYRQTLGQGPEFLTYFQNEAQLEKSRLLSDRFSAERPKGSFSTLEIQRTEQGDSAMYLCASSFRGRSYEQYFGPGTRLTVT.

This chain uses TRBV18 with TRBJ1-2, with 10 positions matching TRBD1. Trimming cost V 2 bases and J 1 base; bases outside gene matches: 13. Germline V gene lookup returns CDR1 KGHSH and CDR2 LQKENI. The CDR3 consists of 19 residues. DNA of the CDR3: TGTGCCAGCTCACCAAAACATCTCCGGACAGGGGGTCTTAACTATGGCTACACCTTC. This codes for CASSPKHLRTGGLNYGYTF.

The CDR3 DNA sequence: TGTGCCAGCACCCCCCTGGGGGCCCCATCTAAAAATGAGCAGTTCTTC. Translated, it gives CASTPLGAPSKNEQFF. The chain is built from TRBV9 and TRBJ2-1; possible D gene TRBD1, 6 bases. Trimming removed 6 bases at V and 7 bases at J, with 23 bases between. The germline V gene has CDR1 SGDLS and CDR2 YYNGEE. The CDR3 spans 16 residues.

The chain joins TRBV6-5 to TRBJ1-2, with TRBD1 matching over 8 bases. The CDR3 has 13 amino acids. V trimming: 6 bases; J trimming: 3 bases; junction bases outside the gene matches: 3. CDR1 is MNHEY and CDR2 is SVGAGI in the germline V gene. CDR3 amino acids: CASRTGQDYGYTF. The CDR3 DNA reads TGTGCCAGCAGAACGGGACAGGACTATGGCTACACCTTC.

This clone was detected only a few times. The rearrangement links TRBV7-2 to TRBJ2-7, with 16 positions matching TRBD2. Trimming cost V 4 bases and J 1 base; bases outside gene matches: 4. CDR1 and CDR2 (germline): SGHTA, FQGNSA. The CDR3 extends over 17 amino acids. The CDR3 nucleotides are TGTGCCAGCAGCTCGGGGACTAGCGGGAGGGCATCCTACGAGCAGTACTTC. Amino acid sequence: CASSSGTSGRASYEQYF. The entire variable domain, with the rest obtained from reference TRBV7-2 and TRBJ2-7, is as follows: GAGVSQSPSNKVTEKGKDVELRCDPISGHTALYWYRQSLGQGLEFLIYFQGNSAPDKSGLPSDRFSAERTGGSVSTLTIQRTQQEDSAVYLCASSSGTSGRASYEQYFGPGTRLTVT.

The chain carries TRBV29-1 and TRBJ2-3; D perhaps matches TRBD1 (5 bases). Germline CDR1 SQVTM, CDR2 ANQGSEA. Trimming cost V 7 bases and J 0 bases, with 11 bases left between them. CDR3 length equals 13 residues. In nucleotides, the CDR3 is TGCAGCGCACGACAGAGAAGCACAGATACGCAGTATTTT. Residues: CSARQRSTDTQYF.

The chain is built from TRBV4-2 and TRBJ1-3; D ambiguous. This CDR3 has 16 residues. V lost 1 base and J 2 bases, leaving 12 bases between the germline ends. Looked up from germline, CDR1 is LGHNA and CDR2 is YNFKEQ. CDR3: CASSQVWAVAGNTIYF. Here the CDR3 DNA reads TGTGCCAGCAGCCAAGTTTGGGCTGTTGCTGGAAACACCATATATTTT.

This sequence joins TRBV4-1 and TRBJ2-3; D may match TRBD1 or TRBD2 (5 bases each). The germline V gene encodes CDR1 MGHRA and CDR2 YSYEKL. V lost 3 bases, J lost 2 bases, and 15 bases lay in between. The CDR3 length is 16 residues. The CDR3 here is CASSHPGRFLTDTQYF. CDR3 DNA: TGCGCCAGCAGCCACCCGGGACGGTTTCTCACAGATACGCAGTATTTT.

The gene calls are TRBV6-5 and TRBJ1-6; the D gene is possibly TRBD1 (5 bases). V lost 6 bases and J lost 7, with 16 bases in between. Germline loops: CDR1 MNHEY, CDR2 SVGAGI. This CDR3 is built from 15 residues. The CDR3 sequence: CASREPGRHNSPLHF. CDR3 in DNA: TGTGCCAGCAGGGAACCGGGACGCCACAATTCACCCCTCCACTTT.

This clone has just a few counts. V gene TRBV7-2 combines with J gene TRBJ1-6; 7 bases line up with TRBD1. The trim removed 4 bases at V and 8 bases at J, leaving 11 bases unmatched. The length of the CDR3 is 16 residues. CDR1 is SGHTA and CDR2 is FQGNSA in the germline V gene. CDR3 sequence reads: CASSSGGPTGYSPLHF. In DNA form, the CDR3 reads TGTGCCAGCAGCTCAGGGGGACCGACAGGCTATTCACCCCTCCACTTT.

The chain is built from TRBV18 and TRBJ2-3, with D maybe TRBD2 (7 bases). This CDR3 comprises 14 residues. Looked up from germline, CDR1 is KGHSH and CDR2 is LQKENI. V lost 5 bases, J lost 6 bases, and 15 bases lay in between. The CDR3 region is CASSFGGARDTQYF. The CDR3 nucleotides read TGTGCCAGCTCATTTGGGGGGGCCCGGGATACGCAGTATTTT. The whole variable domain, filled in from reference TRBV18 and TRBJ2-3, reads NAGVMQNPRHLVRRRGQEARLRCSPMKGHSHVYWYRQLPEEGLKFMVYLQKENIIDESGMPKERFSAEFPKEGPSILRIQQVVRGDSAAYFCASSFGGARDTQYFGPGTRLTVL.